The 31 T cell receptor beta chains below all came from one sample that was sequenced in a study of T cells in tuberculosis. Time point noted: new active TB diagnosis, blood taken before or within 7 days of starting treatment. Assay used: immunoSEQ multiplex PCR; TCRdb lists only in-frame clones, some missing. Of roughly 35,000 clones listed, 92% were seen once; the top ten hold about 7.7%. Here the sequenced sample was PBMCs, taken at tuberculosis diagnosis. These TCRs come from an adult with tuberculosis. Some clones in this sample may be carry-over from other donors' samples.

The rearrangement uses TRBV6-5 and TRBJ1-1; possibly TRBD1 for D (6 bases). CDR3 length: 14 residues. Germline CDR1 reads MNHEY; CDR2 reads SVGAGI. Trimming removed 5 bases from V and 4 bases from J, with 14 bases in between. For the CDR3, the DNA is TGTGCCAGCAGTCGACGATCAGGGGCCACTGAAGCTTTCTTT. Amino acids: CASSRRSGATEAFF.

The rearrangement uses TRBV13 and TRBJ1-6, with 7 bases fitting TRBD1. Germline V gene lookup returns CDR1 PRHDT and CDR2 FYEKMQ (reference sequence). V shed 4 bases, J shed 10 bases, and the junction held 25 bases outside the gene matches. The CDR3 runs 20 residues. The CDR3 sequence: CASSSTYRDRLGSGDSPLHF. CDR3 nucleotide sequence: TGTGCCAGCAGCTCCACTTACCGGGACAGACTAGGATCCGGCGACTCACCCCTCCACTTT.

This clone has only a few counts. The chain is built from TRBV14 and TRBJ2-7; 7 positions agree with TRBD1. The germline V gene has CDR1 SGHDN and CDR2 FVKESK. The J segment lost 2 bases and the V segment lost 1 base, leaving 5 bases of the junction unmatched. The CDR3 totals 15 residues. CDR3 sequence (DNA): TGTGCCAGCAGCCAAGGTGTCGGGACAGCCTACGAGCAGTACTTC. It encodes CASSQGVGTAYEQYF.

In DNA form, the CDR3 reads TGTGCCAGCTCAGTCCGGGACAGGGGGCGATGGTTGGATGGCTACACCTTC. Translating it yields CASSVRDRGRWLDGYTF. The V call is TRBV18, the J call TRBJ1-2; 12 bases match TRBD1. Losses at the gene ends were 5 bases for V and 6 bases for J; bases not matched to a gene: 13. Per the germline V gene, CDR1 is KGHSH and CDR2 is LQKENI. This CDR3 has 17 amino acids.

The CDR3 loop reads CASSKGGKGAAGYTF. Here the CDR3 DNA reads TGTGCCAGCAGCAAAGGCGGCAAGGGGGCGGCTGGCTACACCTTC. This rearrangement joins TRBV21-1 to TRBJ1-2; TRBD1, the table's D call, was not compared with the DNA. TRBV21-1 is a recognized pseudogene. CDR3 length: 15 residues.

This clone came up once. The chain is built from TRBV18 and TRBJ2-7, with 7 bases identical to TRBD1. V dropped 2 bases and J dropped 7; count of bases not matched to a gene: 5. Germline lookup yields CDR1 KGHSH and CDR2 LQKENI. This CDR3 has 13 amino acids. In nucleotides, the CDR3 is TGTGCCAGCTCACCAAGGGACAGTACAGAGCAGTACTTC. Protein sequence: CASSPRDSTEQYF.

This rearrangement joins TRBV28 to TRBJ2-7, with 11 bases fitting TRBD1. Trimming removed 4 bases from V and 7 bases from J; junction bases left unmatched: 9. CDR3 size: 15 residues. The germline V gene encodes CDR1 MDHEN and CDR2 SYDVKM. This chain's CDR3 is CASSSLGQGAGEQYF. Written as DNA, the CDR3 is TGTGCCAGCAGTTCACTCGGACAGGGGGCGGGTGAGCAGTACTTC. Full variable domain (rest looked up from reference TRBV28 and TRBJ2-7): DVKVTQSSRYLVKRTGEKVFLECVQDMDHENMFWYRQDPGLGLRLIYFSYDVKMKEKGDIPEGYSVSREKKERFSLILESASTNQTSMYLCASSSLGQGAGEQYFGPGTRLTVT.

The CDR3 is CASSSETSMPGANVLTF. DNA of the CDR3: TGTGCCAGCAGTTCCGAGACTAGCATGCCTGGGGCCAACGTCCTGACTTTC. The chain links TRBV27 to TRBJ2-6; 7 positions match TRBD2. Germline V gene lookup returns CDR1 MNHEY and CDR2 SMNVEV (reference sequence). The CDR3 spans 17 residues. J was trimmed by 2 bases and V by 4 bases; bases with no gene match: 8.

The chain joins TRBV29-1 to TRBJ1-2; D possibly corresponds to TRBD1 (5 bases). Trimming took off 4 bases at V and 1 base at J, with 16 bases between the two ends. Germline V CDR1 and CDR2: SQVTM, ANQGSEA. The CDR3 spans 15 residues. The chain's CDR3 is CSVGGGVRDNYGYTF. As DNA, the CDR3 is TGCAGCGTTGGGGGAGGTGTCAGGGATAACTATGGCTACACCTTC.

The chain recombines TRBV29-1 with TRBJ1-2; 11 bases align to TRBD1. Germline V gene lookup returns CDR1 SQVTM and CDR2 ANQGSEA. V lost 6 bases to trimming and J lost 4 bases; unmatched junction nucleotides: 4. The CDR3 sequence is 13 residues long. CDR3 amino acids: CSVAGTGGYGYTF. DNA of the CDR3: TGCAGCGTAGCCGGGACAGGGGGCTATGGCTACACCTTC.

The chain has TRBV27 and TRBJ1-1; D is perhaps TRBD1 (5 bases). This CDR3 contains 15 residues. Trimming took off 2 bases at V and 6 bases at J, with 16 bases between the two ends. CDR1 and CDR2 (germline): MNHEY, SMNVEV (reference sequence). CDR3 in amino acids: CASSLKVGGRAEAFF. The CDR3 coding sequence is TGTGCCAGCAGTTTAAAGGTCGGGGGAAGGGCTGAAGCTTTCTTT.

This chain links TRBV5-1 with TRBJ1-5; 10 nucleotides line up with TRBD1. CDR1 and CDR2 from the germline V gene are SGHRS and YFSETQ. This CDR3 spans 15 amino acids. Unmatched junction bases numbered 3, after V lost 0 bases and J lost 6 bases. The chain's CDR3 is CASSLDGTGVQPQHF. The CDR3 DNA reads as TGCGCCAGCAGCTTGGACGGGACAGGGGTTCAGCCCCAGCATTTT.

The chain carries TRBV2 and TRBJ1-1, with a tentative D call TRBD1 (5 bases). CDR3 length: 14 amino acids. Germline assignment: CDR1 SNHLY and CDR2 FYNNEI. Trimming took off 1 base at V and 5 bases at J, with 11 bases between the two ends. The CDR3, as DNA: TGTGCCAGCAGTGAAGAGGCGGGGGTTACTGAAGCTTTCTTT. Its protein is CASSEEAGVTEAFF. Full variable domain (outside the CDR3, taken from reference TRBV2 and TRBJ1-1): EPEVTQTPSHQVTQMGQEVILRCVPISNHLYFYWYRQILGQKVEFLVSFYNNEISEKSEIFDDQFSVERPDGSNFTLKIRSTKLEDSAMYFCASSEEAGVTEAFFGQGTRLTVV.

The J gene is TRBJ1-1, the V gene TRBV11-2; a possible D gene is TRBD1 (6 bases). The CDR3 is 14 residues long. Germline V CDR1 and CDR2: SGHAT, FQNNGV. Trimming took off 6 bases at V and 2 bases at J, with 13 bases between the two ends. The CDR3 DNA follows: TGTGCCAGCAGGACTATCAGGGGAAACACTGAAGCTTTCTTT. It yields the protein CASRTIRGNTEAFF.

The CDR3 DNA sequence: TGTGCCACCAGTAACAAAAACAACCCGGGACAGGGACCCTTGAACAATCAGCCCCAGCATTTT. Amino acid sequence: CATSNKNNPGQGPLNNQPQHF. The chain uses TRBV15 and TRBJ1-5; 9 nucleotides line up with TRBD1. The ends lost 6 bases at V and 3 bases at J; junction bases unmatched: 24. The germline V gene encodes CDR1 LNHNV and CDR2 YYDKDF (reference sequence). The CDR3 totals 21 residues.

The V and J genes are TRBV5-1 and TRBJ1-2; 7 nucleotides align to TRBD1. The CDR3 spans 16 residues. CDR1 SGHRS and CDR2 YFSETQ come from the germline V gene. V gave up 0 bases and J gave up 0 bases; unmatched junction bases: 5. DNA for the CDR3: TGCGCCAGCAGCTTGGCTCAGGGGGTAGCTAACTATGGCTACACCTTC. It yields the protein CASSLAQGVANYGYTF.

This chain uses TRBV15 with TRBJ1-2, with 9 bases that match TRBD1. Germline assignment: CDR1 LNHNV and CDR2 YYDKDF (reference sequence). The CDR3 length is 17 residues. Germline trimming cut 3 bases from V and 4 bases from J; bases unmatched to any gene: 12. The DNA for the CDR3 is TGTGCCACCAGCAGTGGAACAGGGGGCTCTTCATCCTATGGCTACACCTTC. It yields the protein CATSSGTGGSSSYGYTF.

The J gene is TRBJ2-1, the V gene TRBV27; D remains unclear. The CDR3 length is 13 residues. Germline loops: CDR1 MNHEY, CDR2 SMNVEV (reference sequence). V was shortened by 4 bases and J by 4 bases, with 8 bases between the two germline ends. CDR3 DNA sequence: TGTGCCAGCAGTTCGTCACTTTACAATGAGCAGTTCTTC. Translated: CASSSSLYNEQFF.

This clone was seen once. The CDR3 DNA follows: TGTGCCAGCAGCTTGTTCCCGGGACAACAGTACTTC. Protein product: CASSLFPGQQYF. The V gene is TRBV5-4, the J gene TRBJ2-4, with a tentative D call TRBD1 (6 bases). Trimming pared 1 base from V and 13 bases from J, leaving 12 bases between. From germline, CDR1 is SGHNT and CDR2 YYREEE (reference sequence). The CDR3 runs to 12 residues.

In nucleotides, the CDR3 is TGTGCCAGCAGTTGGGCGAAGAACACCGGGGAGCTGTTTTTT. This sequence encodes CASSWAKNTGELFF. V and J are TRBV27 and TRBJ2-2; the D is unclear. The CDR3 consists of 14 residues. Trimming removed 4 bases from V and 1 base from J, with 7 bases in between. Germline CDR1 is MNHEY and CDR2 is SMNVEV (reference sequence).

The V call is TRBV18, the J call TRBJ2-1; 8 nucleotides agree with TRBD2. This CDR3 is 14 amino acids long. Germline V gene data show CDR1 as KGHSH and CDR2 as LQKENI. The V and J ends lost 1 base and 8 bases, in that order; junction bases with no gene match: 4. CDR3 sequence (DNA): TGTGCCAGCTCACCACTGGCGGGGGGCGATGAGCAGTTCTTC. Translating gives CASSPLAGGDEQFF.

V usage is TRBV15 and J usage is TRBJ1-6, with D possibly being TRBD1 (6 bases). From germline, CDR1 is LNHNV and CDR2 YYDKDF (reference sequence). The V gene lost 0 bases and the J gene lost 9 bases, with 12 bases spanning the gap. This CDR3 spans 15 amino acids. In nucleotides, the CDR3 is TGTGCCACCAGCAGAGAGGCAGGGGTACCTTCACCCCTCCACTTT. This translates into CATSREAGVPSPLHF.

Remarks on this clone: One end of the junction is discordant with germline, which a read error may explain. J is TRBJ1-3 and V is TRBV29-1, with unresolved D. CDR3 length: 13 amino acids. Germline loops: CDR1 SQVTM, CDR2 ANQGSEA. The CDR3 bases are TGCAACGTTGACGGTGACTCTGGAAACACCATATATTTT. Translating gives CNVDGDSGNTIYF.

The chain carries TRBV5-6 and TRBJ2-7, with D possibly being TRBD1 (6 bases). V lost 0 bases to trimming and J lost 3 bases, with 13 bases between them. CDR1 SGHDT and CDR2 YYEEEE come from the germline V gene. This CDR3 spans 15 amino acids. For the CDR3, the DNA is TGTGCCAGCAGCTTGGCCGGTAGGGGGAACTACGAGCAGTACTTC. As protein: CASSLAGRGNYEQYF.

This clone was seen a few times. The chain carries TRBV5-5 and TRBJ2-6, with D possibly matching TRBD1 (5 bases). V shed 7 bases and J shed 1 base, with 9 bases lying between them. Germline V CDR1 and CDR2: SGHKS, YYEKEE (reference sequence). The CDR3 covers 14 residues. CDR3 protein: CASLRESGANVLTF. The DNA of the CDR3 is TGTGCCAGCCTCAGGGAATCTGGGGCCAACGTCCTGACTTTC.

The rearrangement links TRBV5-1 to TRBJ1-1; 8 bases line up with TRBD1. This CDR3 comprises 16 residues. Germline V lookup: CDR1 SGHRS, CDR2 YFSETQ. The ends lost 3 bases at V and 4 bases at J; junction bases unmatched: 11. The CDR3 here is CASSSQGAGIGTEAFF. For the CDR3, the DNA is TGCGCCAGCAGCTCCCAGGGGGCTGGGATTGGCACTGAAGCTTTCTTT. The complete variable domain, with remaining parts taken from reference TRBV5-1 and TRBJ1-1, reads KAGVTQTPRYLIKTRGQQVTLSCSPISGHRSVSWYQQTPGQGLQFLFEYFSETQRNKGNFPGRFSGRQFSNSRSEMNVSTLELGDSALYLCASSSQGAGIGTEAFFGQGTRLTVV.

The J gene is TRBJ2-7, the V gene TRBV29-1; tentative D call: TRBD2 (5 bases). The CDR3 is 12 amino acids. The V gene lost 1 base and the J gene lost 5 bases, with 9 bases spanning the gap. Germline V lookup: CDR1 SQVTM, CDR2 ANQGSEA. The CDR3 nucleotides are TGCAGCGTTGAAGGGACCGGGAACGAGCAGTACTTC. Translation: CSVEGTGNEQYF.

The V gene is TRBV28, the J gene TRBJ2-7; maybe TRBD2 (5 bases). This CDR3 has 11 amino acids. Trimming pared 7 bases from V and 7 bases from J, leaving 11 bases between. CDR1 and CDR2 from the germline V gene are MDHEN and SYDVKM. CDR3 DNA sequence: TGTGCCAGCAACGAGGGCTGGGAGCAGTACTTC. Encoded protein: CASNEGWEQYF.

The chain recombines TRBV5-4 with TRBJ2-3; TRBD2 agrees at 8 bases. The V segment lost 2 bases and the J segment 0 bases; nucleotides outside the gene matches: 8. The CDR3 extends over 17 amino acids. Germline V gene sequence: CDR1 SGHNT, CDR2 YYREEE (reference sequence). The CDR3 DNA reads TGTGCCAGCAGCTTTGCCCTTGGCGGGGGGAGCACAGATACGCAGTATTTT. Its translation: CASSFALGGGSTDTQYF.

This clone was seen only once. V gene TRBV5-1 combines with J gene TRBJ2-5; 7 positions agree with TRBD1. The V gene end was trimmed by 2 bases and the J gene end by 5 bases; junction bases not matched to a gene: 3. This CDR3 has 13 amino acids. Germline-derived CDR1 and CDR2 are SGHRS and YFSETQ. CDR3 residues: CASSLGGRETQYF. CDR3 DNA sequence: TGCGCCAGCAGCTTAGGGGGCCGGGAGACCCAGTACTTC.

The chain carries TRBV29-1 and TRBJ1-1; TRBD1 matches at 9 bases. Germline CDR1 SQVTM, CDR2 ANQGSEA. Trimming removed 3 bases from V and 5 bases from J; junction bases left unmatched: 7. This CDR3 region has 14 residues. The chain's CDR3 is CSVEGGQGRTEAFF. DNA of the CDR3: TGCAGCGTTGAGGGGGGACAGGGAAGGACTGAAGCTTTCTTT.